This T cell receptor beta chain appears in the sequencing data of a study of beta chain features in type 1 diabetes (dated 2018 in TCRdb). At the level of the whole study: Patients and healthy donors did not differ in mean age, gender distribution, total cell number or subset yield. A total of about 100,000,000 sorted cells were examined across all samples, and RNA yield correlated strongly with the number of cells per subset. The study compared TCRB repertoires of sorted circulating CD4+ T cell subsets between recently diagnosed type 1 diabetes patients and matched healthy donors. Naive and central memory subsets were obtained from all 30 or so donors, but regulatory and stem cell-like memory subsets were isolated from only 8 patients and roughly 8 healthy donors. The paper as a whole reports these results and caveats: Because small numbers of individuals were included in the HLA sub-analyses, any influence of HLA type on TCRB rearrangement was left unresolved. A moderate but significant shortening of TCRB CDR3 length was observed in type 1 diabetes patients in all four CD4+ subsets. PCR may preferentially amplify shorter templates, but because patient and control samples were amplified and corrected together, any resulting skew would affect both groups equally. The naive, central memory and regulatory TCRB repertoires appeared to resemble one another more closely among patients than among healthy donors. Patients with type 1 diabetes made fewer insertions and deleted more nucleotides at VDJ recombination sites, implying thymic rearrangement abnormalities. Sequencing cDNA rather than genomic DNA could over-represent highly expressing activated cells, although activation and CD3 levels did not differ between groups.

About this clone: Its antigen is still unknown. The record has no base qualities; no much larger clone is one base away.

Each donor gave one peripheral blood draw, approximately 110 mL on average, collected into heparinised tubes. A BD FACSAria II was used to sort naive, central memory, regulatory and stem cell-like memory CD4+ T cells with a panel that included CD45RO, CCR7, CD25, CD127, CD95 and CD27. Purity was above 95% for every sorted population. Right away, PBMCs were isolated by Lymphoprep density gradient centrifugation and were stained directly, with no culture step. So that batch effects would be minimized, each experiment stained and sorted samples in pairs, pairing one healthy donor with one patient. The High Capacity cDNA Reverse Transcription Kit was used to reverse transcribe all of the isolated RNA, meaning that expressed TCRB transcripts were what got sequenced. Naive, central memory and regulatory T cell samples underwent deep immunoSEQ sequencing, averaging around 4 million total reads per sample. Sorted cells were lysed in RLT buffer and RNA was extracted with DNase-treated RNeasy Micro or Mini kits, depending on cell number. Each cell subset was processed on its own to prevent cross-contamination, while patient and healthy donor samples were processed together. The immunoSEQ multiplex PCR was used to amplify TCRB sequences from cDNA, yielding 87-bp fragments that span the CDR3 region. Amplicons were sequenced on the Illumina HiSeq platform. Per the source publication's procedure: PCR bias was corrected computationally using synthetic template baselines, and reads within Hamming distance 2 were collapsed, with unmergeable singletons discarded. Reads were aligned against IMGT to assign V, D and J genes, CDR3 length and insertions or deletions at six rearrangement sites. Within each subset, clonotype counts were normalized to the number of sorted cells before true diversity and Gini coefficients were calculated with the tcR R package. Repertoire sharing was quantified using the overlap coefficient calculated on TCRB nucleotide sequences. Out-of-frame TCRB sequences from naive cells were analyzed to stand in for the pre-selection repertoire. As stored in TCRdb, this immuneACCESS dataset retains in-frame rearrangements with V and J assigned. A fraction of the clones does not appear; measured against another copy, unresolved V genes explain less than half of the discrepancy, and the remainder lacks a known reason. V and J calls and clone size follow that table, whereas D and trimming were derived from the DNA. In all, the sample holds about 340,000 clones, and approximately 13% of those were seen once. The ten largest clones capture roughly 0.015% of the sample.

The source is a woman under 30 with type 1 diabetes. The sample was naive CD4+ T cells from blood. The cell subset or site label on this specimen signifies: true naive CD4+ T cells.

The encoded CDR3 is CASMGGLTEAFF. The DNA sequence is given as TGTGCCAGCATGGGGGGGCTTACTGAAGCTTTCTTT. Recombination connected TRBV2 to TRBJ1-1; TRBD1 might be the D gene, on 6 matching bases. The germline V gene yields SNHLY for CDR1 and FYNNEI for CDR2. The CDR3 has 12 amino acids, counting the end cysteine and phenylalanine. Only CDR3 DNA is held: 36 bases, read in frame from base 1. V is cut by 7 bases and J by 5 bases, and the space between the germline ends is 11 bases. Where the CDR3 stops, the reference TRBV2 and TRBJ1-1 genes take over; the full variable domain is EPEVTQTPSHQVTQMGQEVILRCVPISNHLYFYWYRQILGQKVEFLVSFYNNEISEKSEIFDDQFSVERPDGSNFTLKIRSTKLEDSAMYFCASMGGLTEAFFGQGTRLTVV.